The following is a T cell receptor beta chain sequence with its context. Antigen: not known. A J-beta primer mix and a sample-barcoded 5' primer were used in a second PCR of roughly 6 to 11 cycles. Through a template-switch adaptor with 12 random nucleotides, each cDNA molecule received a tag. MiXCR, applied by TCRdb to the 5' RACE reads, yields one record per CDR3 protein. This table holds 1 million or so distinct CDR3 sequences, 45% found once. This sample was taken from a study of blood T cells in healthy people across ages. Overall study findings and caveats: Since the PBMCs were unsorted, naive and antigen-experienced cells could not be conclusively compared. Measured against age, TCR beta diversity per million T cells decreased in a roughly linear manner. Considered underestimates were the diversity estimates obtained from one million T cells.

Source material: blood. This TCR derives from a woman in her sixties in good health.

The CDR3 reads CASHTAGSTDTQYF. The CDR3 nucleotides read TGTGCCAGCCATACGGCGGGCTCCACAGATACGCAGTATTTT. The rearrangement uses TRBV6-5 and TRBJ2-3; perhaps TRBD2 as D (5 bases). The V end lost 8 bases, the J end lost 2 bases, and 14 bases lay between the germline ends. Germline-derived CDR1 and CDR2 are MNHEY and SVGAGI. The CDR3 is made up of 14 amino acids.